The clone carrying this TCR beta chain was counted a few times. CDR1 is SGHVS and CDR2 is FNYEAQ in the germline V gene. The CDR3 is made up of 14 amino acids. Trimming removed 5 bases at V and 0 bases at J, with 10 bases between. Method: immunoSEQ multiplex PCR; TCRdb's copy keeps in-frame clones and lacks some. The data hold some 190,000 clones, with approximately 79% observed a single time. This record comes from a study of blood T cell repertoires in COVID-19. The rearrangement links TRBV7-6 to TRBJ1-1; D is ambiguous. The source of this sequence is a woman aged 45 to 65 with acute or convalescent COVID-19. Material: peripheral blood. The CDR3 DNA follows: TGTGCCAGCAGCCGAGCTACGTTGAACACTGAAGCTTTCTTT. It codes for CASSRATLNTEAFF.